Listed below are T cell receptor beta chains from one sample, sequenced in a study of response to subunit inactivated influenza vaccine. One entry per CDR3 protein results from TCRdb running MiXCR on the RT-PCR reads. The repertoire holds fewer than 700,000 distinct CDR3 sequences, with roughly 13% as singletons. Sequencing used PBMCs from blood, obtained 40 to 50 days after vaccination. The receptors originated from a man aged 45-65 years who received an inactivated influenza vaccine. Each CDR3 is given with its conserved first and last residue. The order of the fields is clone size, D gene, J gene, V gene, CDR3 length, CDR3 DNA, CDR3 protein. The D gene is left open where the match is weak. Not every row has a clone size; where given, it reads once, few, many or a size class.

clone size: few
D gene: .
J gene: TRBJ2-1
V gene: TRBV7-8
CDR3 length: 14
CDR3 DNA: TGTGCCAGCAGCTTAAAGTTCGTAGTGAATGAGCAGTTCTTC
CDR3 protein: CASSLKFVVNEQFF

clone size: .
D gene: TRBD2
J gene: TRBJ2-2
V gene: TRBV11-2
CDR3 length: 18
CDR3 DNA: TGTGCCAGCAGCTTCGGGACTAGCGGGATCGCGAACACCGGGGAGCTGTTTTTT
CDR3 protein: CASSFGTSGIANTGELFF

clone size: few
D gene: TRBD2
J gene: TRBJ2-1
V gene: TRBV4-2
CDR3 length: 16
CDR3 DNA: TGTGCCAGCAGCCAAGGAGGGACTAGCGGGCGCAATGAGCAGTTCTTC
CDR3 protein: CASSQGGTSGRNEQFF

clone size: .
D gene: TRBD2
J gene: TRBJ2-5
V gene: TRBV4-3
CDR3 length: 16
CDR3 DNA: TGCGCGAGCAGCCAAGAGGTCGGGGGGGGGCAAGAGACCCAGTACTTC
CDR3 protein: CASSQEVGGGQETQYF

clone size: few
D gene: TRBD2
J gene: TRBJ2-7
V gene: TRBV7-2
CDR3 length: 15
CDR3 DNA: TGTGCCAGCAGCTTAAAGGGACTAGTTACCTACGAGCAGTACTTC
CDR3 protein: CASSLKGLVTYEQYF

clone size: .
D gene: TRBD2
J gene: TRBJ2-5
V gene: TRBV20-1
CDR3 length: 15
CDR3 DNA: TGCAGTGCTAGAATGCCCGGGACTACAAAAGAGACCCAGTACTTC
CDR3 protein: CSARMPGTTKETQYF

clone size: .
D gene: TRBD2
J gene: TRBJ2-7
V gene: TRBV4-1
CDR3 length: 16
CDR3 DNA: TGCGCCAGCAGCCGAGAGAGGTTGGCAGGGAGGGTCGAGCAGTACTTC
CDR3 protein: CASSRERLAGRVEQYF

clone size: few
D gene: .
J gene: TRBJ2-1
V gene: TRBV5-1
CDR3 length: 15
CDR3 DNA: TGCGCCAGCAGCTTGGTGACAGACCCTTACAATGAGCAGTTCTTC
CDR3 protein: CASSLVTDPYNEQFF

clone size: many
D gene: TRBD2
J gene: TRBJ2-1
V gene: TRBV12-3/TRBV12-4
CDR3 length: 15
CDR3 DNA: TGTGCCAGCAGCCCCCCCGGGGGGTCCTACAATGAGCAGTTCTTC
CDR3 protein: CASSPPGGSYNEQFF

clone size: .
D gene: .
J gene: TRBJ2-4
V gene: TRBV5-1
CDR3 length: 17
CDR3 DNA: TGCGCCAGCAGCTTGGAGGTGGGGGCCCCTAGTAGAAACATTCAGTACTTC
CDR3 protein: CASSLEVGAPSRNIQYF

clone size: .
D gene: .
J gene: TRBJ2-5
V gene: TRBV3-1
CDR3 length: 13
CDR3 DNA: TGTGTCAGTACCCCCGGGTACCAAGAGACCCAGTACTTC
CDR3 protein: CVSTPGYQETQYF

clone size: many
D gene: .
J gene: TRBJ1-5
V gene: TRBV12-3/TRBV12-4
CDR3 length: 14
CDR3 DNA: TGTGCCAGCAGCGACAGCTTTAGCAATCAGCCCCAGCATTTT
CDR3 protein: CASSDSFSNQPQHF

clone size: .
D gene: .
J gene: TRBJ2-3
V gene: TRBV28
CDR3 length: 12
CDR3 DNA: TGTGCCAGCAGTTTTATGCTTGCCGGGAGGTATTTT
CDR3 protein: CASSFMLAGRYF

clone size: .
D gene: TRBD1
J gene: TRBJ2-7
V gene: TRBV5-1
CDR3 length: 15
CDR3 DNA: TGCGCCAGCAGCCCAACAGGGGGTGGGATCTACGAGCAGTACTTC
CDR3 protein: CASSPTGGGIYEQYF

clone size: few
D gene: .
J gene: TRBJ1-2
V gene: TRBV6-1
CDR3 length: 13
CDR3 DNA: TGTGCCAGCAGTGAAAAAGACAACTATGGCTACACCTTC
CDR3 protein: CASSEKDNYGYTF

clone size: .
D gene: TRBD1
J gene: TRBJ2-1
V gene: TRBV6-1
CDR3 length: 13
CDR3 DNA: TGTGCCAGCCTGACAGGGATCTACAATGAGCAGTTCTTC
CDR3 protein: CASLTGIYNEQFF

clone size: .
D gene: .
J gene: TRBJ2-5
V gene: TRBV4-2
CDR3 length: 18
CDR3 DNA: TGTGCCAGCAGCCAAGACGGCCGAGGGACATTCGGGGAAGAGACCCAGTACTTC
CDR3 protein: CASSQDGRGTFGEETQYF

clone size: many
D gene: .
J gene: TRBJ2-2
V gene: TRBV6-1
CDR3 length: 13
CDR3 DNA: TGTGCCAGCAGCGAGCAGGGAACCGGGGAGCTGTTTTTT
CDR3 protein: CASSEQGTGELFF

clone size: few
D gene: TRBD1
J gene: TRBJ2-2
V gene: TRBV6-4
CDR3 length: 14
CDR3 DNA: TGTGCCAACAAAGACAGGGGGAACACCGGGGAGCTGTTTTTT
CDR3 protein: CANKDRGNTGELFF

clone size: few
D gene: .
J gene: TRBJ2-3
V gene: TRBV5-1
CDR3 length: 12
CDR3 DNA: TGCGCCAGCAGCAATCTCCCAGATACGCAGTATTTT
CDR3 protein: CASSNLPDTQYF

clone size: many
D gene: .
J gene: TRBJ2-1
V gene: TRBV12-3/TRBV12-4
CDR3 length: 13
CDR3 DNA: TGTGCCAGCAAAGAACCAGGGAGAAATGAGCAGTTCTTC
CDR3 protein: CASKEPGRNEQFF

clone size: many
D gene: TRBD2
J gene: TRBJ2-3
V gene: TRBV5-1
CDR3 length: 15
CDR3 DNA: TGCGCCAGCAGCTTGGTAGGGACTACCACAGATACGCAGTATTTT
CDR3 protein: CASSLVGTTTDTQYF

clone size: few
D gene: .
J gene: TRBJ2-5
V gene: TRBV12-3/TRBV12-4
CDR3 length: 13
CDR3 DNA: TGTGCCAGCAGCGCATATCGGAAGGAGACCCAGTACTTC
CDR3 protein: CASSAYRKETQYF

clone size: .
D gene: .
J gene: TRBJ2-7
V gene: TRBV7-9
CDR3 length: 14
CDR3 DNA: TGTGCCAGCAGCTTTCGGGCCTCATCCTACGAGCAGTACTTC
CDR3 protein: CASSFRASSYEQYF

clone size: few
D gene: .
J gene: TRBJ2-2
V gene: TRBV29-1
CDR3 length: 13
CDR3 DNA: TGCAGCGTTCCCGGGCAGGGGACCGGGGAGCTGTTTTTT
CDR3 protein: CSVPGQGTGELFF

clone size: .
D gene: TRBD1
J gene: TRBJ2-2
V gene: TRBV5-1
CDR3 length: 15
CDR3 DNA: TGCGCCAGCAGCGGACAGGGGGGGGTCGCCGGGGAGCTGTTTTTT
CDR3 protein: CASSGQGGVAGELFF

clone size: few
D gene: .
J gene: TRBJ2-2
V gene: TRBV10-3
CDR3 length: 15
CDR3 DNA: TGTGCCATCAGGTCCCAGGGTGGGGCCGGCGGGGAGCTGTTTTTT
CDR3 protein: CAIRSQGGAGGELFF

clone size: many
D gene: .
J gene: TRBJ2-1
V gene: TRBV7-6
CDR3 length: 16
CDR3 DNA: TGTGCCAGCAGCTTAGGCACCCTGGGCTCCTACAATGAGCAGTTCTTC
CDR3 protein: CASSLGTLGSYNEQFF

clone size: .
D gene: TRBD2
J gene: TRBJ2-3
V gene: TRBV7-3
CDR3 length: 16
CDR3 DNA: TGTGCCAGCAGCTTAACGGGACTAGGGGGCACAGATACGCAGTATTTT
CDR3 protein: CASSLTGLGGTDTQYF